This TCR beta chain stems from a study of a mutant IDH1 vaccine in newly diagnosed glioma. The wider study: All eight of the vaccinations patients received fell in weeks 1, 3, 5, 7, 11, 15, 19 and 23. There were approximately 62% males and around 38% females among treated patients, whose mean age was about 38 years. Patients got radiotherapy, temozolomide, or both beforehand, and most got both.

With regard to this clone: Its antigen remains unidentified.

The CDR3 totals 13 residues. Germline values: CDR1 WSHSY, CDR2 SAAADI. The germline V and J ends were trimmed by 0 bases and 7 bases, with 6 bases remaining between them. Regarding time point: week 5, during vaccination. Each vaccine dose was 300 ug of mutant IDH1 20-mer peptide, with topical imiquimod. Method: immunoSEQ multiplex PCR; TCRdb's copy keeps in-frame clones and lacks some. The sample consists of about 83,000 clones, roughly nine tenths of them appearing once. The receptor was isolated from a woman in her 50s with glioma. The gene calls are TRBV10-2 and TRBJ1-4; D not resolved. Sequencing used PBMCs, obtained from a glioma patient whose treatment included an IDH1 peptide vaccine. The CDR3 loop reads CASSESRLEKLFF. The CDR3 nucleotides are TGCGCCAGCAGTGAGTCCAGGCTTGAAAAACTGTTTTTT.